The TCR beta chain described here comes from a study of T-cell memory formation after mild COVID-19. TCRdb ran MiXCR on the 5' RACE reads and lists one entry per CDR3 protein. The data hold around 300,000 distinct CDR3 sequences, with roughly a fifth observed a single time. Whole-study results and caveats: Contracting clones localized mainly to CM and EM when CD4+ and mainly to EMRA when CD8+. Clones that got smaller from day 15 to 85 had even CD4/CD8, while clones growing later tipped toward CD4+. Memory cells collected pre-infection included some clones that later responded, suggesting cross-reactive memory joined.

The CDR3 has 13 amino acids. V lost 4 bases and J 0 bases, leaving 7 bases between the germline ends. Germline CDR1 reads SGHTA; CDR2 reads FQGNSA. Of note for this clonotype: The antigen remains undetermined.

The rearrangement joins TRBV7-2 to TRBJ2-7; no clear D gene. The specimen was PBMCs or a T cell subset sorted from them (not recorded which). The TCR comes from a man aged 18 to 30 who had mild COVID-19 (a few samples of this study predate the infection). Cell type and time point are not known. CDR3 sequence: CASSSSSSYEQYF. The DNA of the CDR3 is TGTGCCAGCAGCTCCTCCAGCTCCTACGAGCAGTACTTC.